The 18 T cell receptor beta chains in this list originate from one sample, sequenced in a study of PD-1 blockade in classical Hodgkin lymphoma. Method: immunoSEQ multiplex PCR; TCRdb's copy keeps in-frame clones and lacks some. The sample holds more than 35,000 clones; 76% are singletons and the top ten take 9.5% to 13%. Every patient experienced relapse after autologous stem cell transplantation, and brentuximab vedotin exposure varied. The sample in question was peripheral blood mononuclear cells (PBMCs), obtained at baseline. These TCRs come from a human donor with classical Hodgkin lymphoma.

This chain uses TRBV4-1 with TRBJ1-4, with D possibly matching TRBD1 (5 bases). V lost 4 bases and J 5 bases, leaving 14 bases between the germline ends. Germline V CDR1 and CDR2: MGHRA, YSYEKL. There are 15 residues in the CDR3. CDR3 sequence (DNA): TGCGCCAGCAGCCCGACGGGGGGTCGAAATGAAAAACTGTTTTTT. It encodes CASSPTGGRNEKLFF.

The chain's CDR3 is CASRPGTGAPWGANVLTF. In nucleotides, the CDR3 is TGTGCCAGCAGGCCCGGGACAGGGGCCCCTTGGGGGGCCAACGTCCTGACTTTC. V and J are TRBV28 and TRBJ2-6; 10 bases map to TRBD1. The CDR3 extends over 18 amino acids. Looked up from germline, CDR1 is MDHEN and CDR2 is SYDVKM. The V segment lost 6 bases and the J segment 4 bases; nucleotides outside the gene matches: 12.

The chain recombines TRBV14 with TRBJ2-3; D is unresolved. Trimming stripped 3 bases from V and 2 bases from J, with 0 bases between. The CDR3 covers 11 residues. CDR1 is SGHDN, CDR2 FVKESK, per germline. The CDR3 region is CASSHTDTQYF. CDR3 nucleotides: TGTGCCAGCAGCCACACAGATACGCAGTATTTT. Looking up the rest from reference TRBV14 and TRBJ2-3 gives the full variable domain: EAGVTQFPSHSVIEKGQTVTLRCDPISGHDNLYWYRRVMGKEIKFLLHFVKESKQDESGMPNNRFLAERTGGTYSTLKVQPAELEDSGVYFCASSHTDTQYFGPGTRLTVL.

This clone has only a few counts. This chain uses TRBV29-1 with TRBJ1-2; no clear D gene. Between the trimmed V and J ends, which lost 8 bases and 0 bases, there was a span of 13 bases. The germline CDR1 and CDR2 sequences are SQVTM and ANQGSEA. The length of the CDR3 is 13 residues. The CDR3 DNA reads as TGCAGCTCCGGATCTTACTCTAACTATGGCTACACCTTC. This codes for CSSGSYSNYGYTF.

This sequence joins TRBV27 and TRBJ2-7; 13 bases align to TRBD2. J was trimmed by 6 bases and V by 7 bases; bases with no gene match: 12. Germline V gives CDR1 MNHEY, CDR2 SMNVEV (reference sequence). This CDR3 has 16 amino acids. The CDR3 nucleotides read TGTGCCAGCACCCTTCGACCGGGACTAGCGGGAATCGAGCAGTACTTC. Residues: CASTLRPGLAGIEQYF.

The V call is TRBV28, the J call TRBJ1-1; D is unresolved. Trimming pared 4 bases from V and 10 bases from J, leaving 19 bases between. Germline values: CDR1 MDHEN, CDR2 SYDVKM. CDR3 size: 14 residues. In DNA form, the CDR3 reads TGTGCCAGCAGTTACCCCGTTGGATCGGCGGGAGCTTTCTTT. It encodes CASSYPVGSAGAFF.

The gene calls are TRBV28 and TRBJ2-3; 10 bases line up with TRBD2. CDR1 and CDR2 (germline): MDHEN, SYDVKM. This CDR3 has 14 amino acids. With 6 bases clipped from V and 4 bases from J, the junction kept 4 bases outside the gene matches. Here the CDR3 reads CASSPSGRADTQYF. The CDR3 DNA reads TGTGCCAGCAGCCCTAGCGGGAGAGCAGATACGCAGTATTTT. Full variable domain (rest looked up from reference TRBV28 and TRBJ2-3): DVKVTQSSRYLVKRTGEKVFLECVQDMDHENMFWYRQDPGLGLRLIYFSYDVKMKEKGDIPEGYSVSREKKERFSLILESASTNQTSMYLCASSPSGRADTQYFGPGTRLTVL.

This clone came up once. The chain joins TRBV9 to TRBJ1-1; D not resolved. CDR1 and CDR2 (germline): SGDLS, YYNGEE. V gave up 0 bases and J gave up 3 bases, with 12 bases separating them. The CDR3 has 15 amino acids. The CDR3 sequence: CASSVEGDTDTEAFF. The CDR3, as DNA: TGTGCCAGCAGCGTAGAAGGAGATACGGACACTGAAGCTTTCTTT.

The chain has TRBV7-9 and TRBJ2-1; no clear D. CDR1 and CDR2 from the germline V gene are SEHNR and FQNEAQ (reference sequence). CDR3 length: 13 amino acids. Trimming cost V 4 bases and J 0 bases, with 4 bases left between them. CDR3 in amino acids: CASSWDSYNEQFF. The CDR3 region has the DNA TGTGCCAGCAGCTGGGACTCCTACAATGAGCAGTTCTTC. Variable domain in full (rest from reference TRBV7-9 and TRBJ2-1): DTGVSQNPRHKITKRGQNVTFRCDPISEHNRLYWYRQTLGQGPEFLTYFQNEAQLEKSRLLSDRFSAERPKGSFSTLEIQRTEQGDSAMYLCASSWDSYNEQFFGPGTRLTVL.

This clone was picked up a small number of times. The rearrangement joins TRBV28 to TRBJ1-1; no firm D call. Per germline, CDR1 MDHEN and CDR2 SYDVKM. The CDR3 is 13 residues long. V was shortened by 3 bases and J by 3 bases, with 8 bases between the two germline ends. CDR3 region: CASSLVRHTEAFF. CDR3 bases: TGTGCCAGCAGTTTGGTCAGGCACACTGAAGCTTTCTTT. The full variable domain, in which reference TRBV28 and TRBJ1-1 provide the parts outside the CDR3, is DVKVTQSSRYLVKRTGEKVFLECVQDMDHENMFWYRQDPGLGLRLIYFSYDVKMKEKGDIPEGYSVSREKKERFSLILESASTNQTSMYLCASSLVRHTEAFFGQGTRLTVV.

The chain is built from TRBV29-1 and TRBJ2-6; possibly TRBD1 or TRBD2 for D (5 bases each). The CDR3 is 15 residues long. V lost 2 bases to trimming and J lost 2 bases, with 10 bases between them. Germline CDR1 SQVTM, CDR2 ANQGSEA. CDR3 region: CSVEIGGAGANVLTF. The CDR3 region has the DNA TGCAGCGTTGAAATTGGGGGTGCTGGGGCCAACGTCCTGACTTTC.

The rearrangement joins TRBV6-1 to TRBJ2-7, with D possibly TRBD1 on 5 matching bases. V was shortened by 6 bases and J by 3 bases, with 18 bases between the two germline ends. This CDR3 is built from 15 residues. Germline loops: CDR1 MNHNS, CDR2 SASEGT. The CDR3 DNA reads TGTGCCAGCAGCGGCGCGGACACGGTTCGCTACGAGCAGTACTTC. Amino acids: CASSGADTVRYEQYF.

Notes on this clone: Its ends do not fully match the called genes, so a read error is possible. This sequence joins TRBV7-7 and TRBJ2-5; no clear D gene. The CDR3 loop spans 13 amino acids. The germline gives CDR1 SSHAT, CDR2 FNYEAQ (reference sequence). The CDR3 loop reads CASSQRWGETQYF. CDR3 DNA sequence: TGTGCTAGCAGCCAGAGGTGGGGAGAGACCCAGTACTTC. Variable domain in full (rest from reference TRBV7-7 and TRBJ2-5): GAGVSQSPRYKVTKRGQDVTLRCDPISSHATLYWYQQALGQGPEFLTYFNYEAQPDKSGLPSDRFSAERPEGSISTLTIQRTEQRDSAMYRCASSQRWGETQYFGPGTRLLVL.

The chain uses TRBV23-1 and TRBJ1-3; 9 bases align to TRBD1. TRBV23-1 counts as an open reading frame of uncertain function. With 3 bases clipped from V and 0 bases from J, the junction kept 12 bases outside the gene matches. The CDR3 has 19 amino acids. The CDR3 loop reads CASSQARDRALRSGNTIYF. CDR3 bases: TGCGCCAGCAGTCAGGCCCGGGACAGGGCGCTTCGCTCTGGAAACACCATATATTTT.

V usage is TRBV11-2 and J usage is TRBJ2-2; D remains ambiguous. The CDR3 is made up of 11 amino acids. V shed 3 bases and J shed 10 bases, with 6 bases lying between them. The germline gives CDR1 SGHAT, CDR2 FQNNGV. CDR3 loop: CASSFGVELFF. Here the CDR3 DNA reads TGTGCCAGCAGCTTTGGTGTGGAGCTGTTTTTT.

The V gene is TRBV18, the J gene TRBJ2-1, with a weak D call TRBD2 (6 bases). The CDR3 has 15 residues. Germline V gene data show CDR1 as KGHSH and CDR2 as LQKENI. Trimming cost V 6 bases and J 1 base, with 13 bases left between them. This chain's CDR3 is CASSFLASSYNEQFF. The CDR3 region has the DNA TGTGCCAGCTCGTTCCTAGCGAGTTCCTACAATGAGCAGTTCTTC.

V usage is TRBV7-9 and J usage is TRBJ2-7; D is uncertain. Germline CDR1 SEHNR, CDR2 FQNEAQ (reference sequence). V was cut by 2 bases and J by 0 bases, with 5 bases left in between. This CDR3 contains 13 residues. The CDR3 sequence is CASSLMYSYEQYF. The CDR3 coding sequence is TGTGCCAGCAGCTTAATGTACTCCTACGAGCAGTACTTC.

The chain employs TRBV30 and TRBJ1-2; D perhaps matches TRBD1 (5 bases). Germline CDR1 is GTSNPN and CDR2 is SVGIG (reference sequence). V was cut by 2 bases and J by 5 bases, with 9 bases left in between. This CDR3 has 12 amino acids. CDR3 DNA sequence: TGTGCCTGGAGTACCGGGGCGTATGGCTACACCTTC. It encodes CAWSTGAYGYTF.